These T cell receptor beta chains were read from a single sample in a study of T cell responses to AZD1222 COVID-19 vaccine. The protocol was immunoSEQ multiplex PCR, while the TCRdb copy is restricted to in-frame clones and leaves out a portion. There are some 150,000 clones in the sample; less than 90% occur only once, and about 5.1% lies in the top ten. Sequenced here: peripheral blood, sampled on day 0 of MenACWY control vaccination. The receptors come from an adult in good health. Each CDR3 is given with its conserved first and last residue. D genes are given only for firm matches. Not all rows give a size; the values are once, few, many and, for expanded clones, a class.

V gene: TRBV11-3; clone size: NA; J gene: TRBJ2-1; D gene: TRBD1; CDR3 DNA: TGTGCCAGCAGCCCGGACAGGGTTCCTCTCTTCAATGAGCAGTTCTTC; CDR3 protein: CASSPDRVPLFNEQFF
V gene: TRBV2; clone size: NA; J gene: TRBJ1-1; D gene: NA; CDR3 DNA: TGTGCCAGCAGCTTCGACAGAACTGAAGCTTTCTTT; CDR3 protein: CASSFDRTEAFF
V gene: TRBV7-2; clone size: NA; J gene: TRBJ1-2; D gene: NA; CDR3 DNA: TGTGCCAGCAGCGCTGACAGGCTCAAGGCTGGCTACACCTTC; CDR3 protein: CASSADRLKAGYTF
V gene: TRBV6-5; clone size: few; J gene: TRBJ1-2; D gene: NA; CDR3 DNA: TGTGCCAGCAGGACCCCCGGCTCTAACTATGGCTACACCTTC; CDR3 protein: CASRTPGSNYGYTF
V gene: TRBV5-6; clone size: NA; J gene: TRBJ1-6; D gene: TRBD1; CDR3 DNA: TGTGCCAGCAGCTTGGAGGGCCAGGGGGTTATTTCCTATAATTCACCCCTCCACTTT; CDR3 protein: CASSLEGQGVISYNSPLHF
V gene: TRBV2; clone size: NA; J gene: TRBJ1-2; D gene: NA; CDR3 DNA: TGTGCCAGCAGTAGCCAGGCCTATGGCTACACCTTC; CDR3 protein: CASSSQAYGYTF
V gene: TRBV6-5; clone size: once; J gene: TRBJ1-1; D gene: TRBD1; CDR3 DNA: TGTGCCAGCTATTGGACAGGGGGCAGTGAGGTAGCTTTCTTT; CDR3 protein: CASYWTGGSEVAFF
V gene: TRBV5-8; clone size: NA; J gene: TRBJ2-3; D gene: NA; CDR3 DNA: TGTGCCAGCAGCTTGGGGCAGGATGGCACAGATACGCAGTATTTT; CDR3 protein: CASSLGQDGTDTQYF
V gene: TRBV6-5; clone size: NA; J gene: TRBJ1-1; D gene: NA; CDR3 DNA: TGTGCCAGCAGTTGGGTTGAACAGGCCACTGAAGCTTTCTTT; CDR3 protein: CASSWVEQATEAFF
V gene: TRBV11-3; clone size: NA; J gene: TRBJ2-5; D gene: TRBD1; CDR3 DNA: TGTGCCAGCAGCCAGGACAGGGGGCGAGAGACCCAGTACTTC; CDR3 protein: CASSQDRGRETQYF
V gene: TRBV6-2/TRBV6-3; clone size: NA; J gene: TRBJ2-1; D gene: TRBD2; CDR3 DNA: TGTGCCAGCAGCCCAACGATGGGGGGACTAGCGGGAGGTCACAATGAGCAGTTCTTC; CDR3 protein: CASSPTMGGLAGGHNEQFF
V gene: TRBV6-5; clone size: NA; J gene: TRBJ2-1; D gene: TRBD1; CDR3 DNA: TGTGCCGTCCACAGGGGGCGCGTTGGACCAAATGAGCAGTTCTTC; CDR3 protein: CAVHRGRVGPNEQFF
V gene: TRBV11-3; clone size: NA; J gene: TRBJ1-1; D gene: TRBD1; CDR3 DNA: TGTGCCAGCAGCTTCAGACAGGGATATGAAGCTTTCTTT; CDR3 protein: CASSFRQGYEAFF
V gene: TRBV25-1; clone size: NA; J gene: TRBJ1-1; D gene: NA; CDR3 DNA: TGTGCCAGCAGTGAGAACGGTGAAGCTTTCTTT; CDR3 protein: CASSENGEAFF
V gene: TRBV27; clone size: NA; J gene: TRBJ2-2; D gene: NA; CDR3 DNA: TGTGCCAGCAGTTTATTTGCGGGGTCTTACACCGGGGAGCTGTTTTTT; CDR3 protein: CASSLFAGSYTGELFF
V gene: TRBV4-1; clone size: NA; J gene: TRBJ1-5; D gene: NA; CDR3 DNA: TGCGCCAGCAGCCAAGATATCCATCAGCCCCAGCATTTT; CDR3 protein: CASSQDIHQPQHF
V gene: TRBV11-2; clone size: NA; J gene: TRBJ2-2; D gene: NA; CDR3 DNA: TGTGCCAGCAGCTTAGTTGGGGGGAACACCGGGGAGCTGTTTTTT; CDR3 protein: CASSLVGGNTGELFF
V gene: TRBV5-1; clone size: NA; J gene: TRBJ2-1; D gene: NA; CDR3 DNA: TGCGCCAGCAGCCGGGGCAGGACGCCGTACAATGAGCAGTTCTTC; CDR3 protein: CASSRGRTPYNEQFF
V gene: TRBV19; clone size: NA; J gene: TRBJ2-7; D gene: TRBD2; CDR3 DNA: TGTGCCAGTTCTAGCGGGAGGGCACGCGAGCAGTACTTC; CDR3 protein: CASSSGRAREQYF
V gene: TRBV30; clone size: NA; J gene: TRBJ2-1; D gene: NA; CDR3 DNA: TGTGCCTGGGGGGGGACTCGAAATGAGCAGTTCTTC; CDR3 protein: CAWGGTRNEQFF
V gene: TRBV18; clone size: NA; J gene: TRBJ2-5; D gene: TRBD1; CDR3 DNA: TGTGCCAGCTCACCCCGCGACAGGGTTTTTTTCGATCGGGAGACCCAGTACTTC; CDR3 protein: CASSPRDRVFFDRETQYF
V gene: TRBV5-1; clone size: NA; J gene: TRBJ1-1; D gene: NA; CDR3 DNA: TGCGCCAGCAGCCAAAGAACAGGCTCCCTCATGAACACTGAAGCTTTCTTT; CDR3 protein: CASSQRTGSLMNTEAFF
V gene: TRBV6-5; clone size: NA; J gene: TRBJ1-4; D gene: NA; CDR3 DNA: TGTGCCAGCAGTTACTATCAGGGGTTTAATGAAAAACTGTTTTTT; CDR3 protein: CASSYYQGFNEKLFF
V gene: TRBV30; clone size: NA; J gene: TRBJ2-1; D gene: NA; CDR3 DNA: TGTGCCTGGAGTGTGGTCCGGTTAGGCGGTGAGCAGTTCTTC; CDR3 protein: CAWSVVRLGGEQFF
V gene: TRBV5-6; clone size: once; J gene: TRBJ1-4; D gene: NA; CDR3 DNA: TGTGCCAGCAGCTTGGGACAGCTTAAACTGTTTTTT; CDR3 protein: CASSLGQLKLFF
V gene: TRBV6-5; clone size: NA; J gene: TRBJ2-5; D gene: TRBD1; CDR3 DNA: TGTGCCAGCAGACAGGGACAGCAAGAGACCCAGTACTTC; CDR3 protein: CASRQGQQETQYF
V gene: TRBV2; clone size: once; J gene: TRBJ1-5; D gene: NA; CDR3 DNA: TGTGCCAGCAGGGACGGCCTCAATCAGCCCCAGCATTTT; CDR3 protein: CASRDGLNQPQHF
V gene: TRBV15; clone size: NA; J gene: TRBJ1-5; D gene: NA; CDR3 DNA: TGTGCCACCAGCAGGAGTCCTCCCCCCCCACAGCCCCAGCATTTT; CDR3 protein: CATSRSPPPPQPQHF
V gene: TRBV6-5; clone size: NA; J gene: TRBJ1-5; D gene: NA; CDR3 DNA: TGTGCCAGCAGAAAGACCGGGAATCAGCCCCAGCATTTT; CDR3 protein: CASRKTGNQPQHF
V gene: TRBV20-1; clone size: NA; J gene: TRBJ2-1; D gene: TRBD2; CDR3 DNA: TGCAGTGCTAGTGGAGGAGCGGGACCATACAATGAGCAGTTCTTC; CDR3 protein: CSASGGAGPYNEQFF
V gene: TRBV18; clone size: once; J gene: TRBJ1-3; D gene: TRBD1; CDR3 DNA: TGTGCCAGCTCACCACCGCTTGGACAGGATCACACTGGAAACACCATATATTTT; CDR3 protein: CASSPPLGQDHTGNTIYF
V gene: TRBV7-9; clone size: NA; J gene: TRBJ2-3; D gene: TRBD2; CDR3 DNA: TGTGCCAGCAGCTTAGGAAGTTCTAGCGGGTTCCTTAAGGATACGCAGTATTTT; CDR3 protein: CASSLGSSSGFLKDTQYF
V gene: TRBV7-9; clone size: NA; J gene: TRBJ1-4; D gene: NA; CDR3 DNA: TGTGCCAGCAGCTTAGCGTGGGGGGAAAAACTGTTTTTT; CDR3 protein: CASSLAWGEKLFF
V gene: TRBV28; clone size: NA; J gene: TRBJ1-5; D gene: NA; CDR3 DNA: TGTGCCACCTACGGGATGGGGGGTAGCAATCAGCCCCAGCATTTT; CDR3 protein: CATYGMGGSNQPQHF
V gene: TRBV10-1; clone size: NA; J gene: TRBJ2-2; D gene: NA; CDR3 DNA: TGCGCCAGCAGTGACAGGGGTGGCACCGGGGAGCTGTTTTTT; CDR3 protein: CASSDRGGTGELFF
V gene: TRBV5-1; clone size: NA; J gene: TRBJ1-1; D gene: NA; CDR3 DNA: TGCGCCAGCAGCTTGGAGGGTTTGGAAACTGAAGCTTTCTTT; CDR3 protein: CASSLEGLETEAFF
V gene: TRBV18; clone size: NA; J gene: TRBJ1-1; D gene: NA; CDR3 DNA: TGTGCCAGCTCACCCACCGGGAGTAAGAACACTGAAGCTTTCTTT; CDR3 protein: CASSPTGSKNTEAFF
V gene: TRBV19; clone size: once; J gene: TRBJ2-1; D gene: NA; CDR3 DNA: TGTGCCAGTAGTATTGGCAGGGGTTGGGACAATGAGCAGTTCTTC; CDR3 protein: CASSIGRGWDNEQFF
V gene: TRBV2; clone size: NA; J gene: TRBJ1-2; D gene: TRBD1; CDR3 DNA: TGTGCCAGCAGAGGCGGGACAGCGAGAAACTATGGCTACACCTTC; CDR3 protein: CASRGGTARNYGYTF
V gene: TRBV4-3; clone size: NA; J gene: TRBJ2-6; D gene: NA; CDR3 DNA: TGCGCCAGCAGCCCAGACATCCTCTCTGGGGCCAACGTCCTGACTTTC; CDR3 protein: CASSPDILSGANVLTF
V gene: TRBV4-3; clone size: NA; J gene: TRBJ2-7; D gene: TRBD1; CDR3 DNA: TGCGCCAGCAGCCAAGGTCACAGGGGGAGGACCCTCTACGTCGAGCAGTACTTC; CDR3 protein: CASSQGHRGRTLYVEQYF
V gene: TRBV9; clone size: NA; J gene: TRBJ2-2; D gene: TRBD1; CDR3 DNA: TGTGCCAGCAGCGTCAGGGACAGGGTGCAAACCGGGGAGCTGTTTTTT; CDR3 protein: CASSVRDRVQTGELFF
V gene: TRBV15; clone size: NA; J gene: TRBJ2-1; D gene: TRBD2; CDR3 DNA: TGTGCCACCAGCCCTCTTCAGGCGGGGGGCTACAATGAGCAGTTCTTC; CDR3 protein: CATSPLQAGGYNEQFF
V gene: TRBV28; clone size: NA; J gene: TRBJ2-2; D gene: NA; CDR3 DNA: TGTGCCAGCAGTTTATCACTAGATTACACCGGGGAGCTGTTTTTT; CDR3 protein: CASSLSLDYTGELFF
V gene: TRBV29-1; clone size: NA; J gene: TRBJ2-2; D gene: NA; CDR3 DNA: TGCAGCGTTACCGGGACGTACACCGGGGAGCTGTTTTTT; CDR3 protein: CSVTGTYTGELFF